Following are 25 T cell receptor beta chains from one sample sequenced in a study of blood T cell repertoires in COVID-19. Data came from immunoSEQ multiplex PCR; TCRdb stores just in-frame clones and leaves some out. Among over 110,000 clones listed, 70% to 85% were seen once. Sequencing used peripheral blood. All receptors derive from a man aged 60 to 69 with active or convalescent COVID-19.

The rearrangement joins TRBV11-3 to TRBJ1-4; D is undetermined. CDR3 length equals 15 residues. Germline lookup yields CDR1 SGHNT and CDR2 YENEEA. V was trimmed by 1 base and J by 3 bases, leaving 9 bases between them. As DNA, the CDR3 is TGTGCCAGCAGCTTAGCAACCGGTTCTAATGAAAAACTGTTTTTT. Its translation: CASSLATGSNEKLFF.

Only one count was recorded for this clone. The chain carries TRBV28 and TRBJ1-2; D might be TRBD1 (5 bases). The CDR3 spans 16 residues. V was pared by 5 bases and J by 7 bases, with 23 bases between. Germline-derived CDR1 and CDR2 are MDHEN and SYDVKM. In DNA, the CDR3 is TGTGCCAGCAGTCCTCCCTTGGGGGGGGGTTTGCGTGGCTACACCTTC. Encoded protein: CASSPPLGGGLRGYTF.

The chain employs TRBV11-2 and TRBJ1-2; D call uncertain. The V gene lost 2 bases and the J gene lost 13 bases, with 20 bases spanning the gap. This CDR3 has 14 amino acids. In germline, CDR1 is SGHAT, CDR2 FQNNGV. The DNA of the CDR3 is TGTGCCAGCAGCTTAACCCCATACCGCCCGAACTCCACCTTC. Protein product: CASSLTPYRPNSTF.

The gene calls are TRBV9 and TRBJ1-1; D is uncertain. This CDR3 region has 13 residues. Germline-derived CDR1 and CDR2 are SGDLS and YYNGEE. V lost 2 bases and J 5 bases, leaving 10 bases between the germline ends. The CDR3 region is CASSVLTSTEAFF. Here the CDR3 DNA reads TGTGCCAGCAGCGTGTTGACTTCGACTGAAGCTTTCTTT.

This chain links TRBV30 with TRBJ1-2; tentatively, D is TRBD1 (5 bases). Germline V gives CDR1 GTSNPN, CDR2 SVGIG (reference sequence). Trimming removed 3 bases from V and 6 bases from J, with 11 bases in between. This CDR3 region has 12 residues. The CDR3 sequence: CAWRTGGDGYTF. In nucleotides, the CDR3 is TGTGCCTGGAGAACGGGGGGTGATGGCTACACCTTC.

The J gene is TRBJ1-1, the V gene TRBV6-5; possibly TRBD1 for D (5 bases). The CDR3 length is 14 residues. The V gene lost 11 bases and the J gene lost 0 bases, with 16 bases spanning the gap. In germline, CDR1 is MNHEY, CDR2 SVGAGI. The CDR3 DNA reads TGTGCCTCCTCAGGGAGGCCAATGAACACTGAAGCTTTCTTT. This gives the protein CASSGRPMNTEAFF.

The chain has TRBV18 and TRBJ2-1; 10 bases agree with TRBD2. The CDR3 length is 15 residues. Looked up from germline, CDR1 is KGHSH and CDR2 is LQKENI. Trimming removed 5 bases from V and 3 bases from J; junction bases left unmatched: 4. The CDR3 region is CASSKRGGLYNEQFF. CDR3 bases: TGTGCCAGCTCAAAGCGGGGGGGCCTCTACAATGAGCAGTTCTTC.

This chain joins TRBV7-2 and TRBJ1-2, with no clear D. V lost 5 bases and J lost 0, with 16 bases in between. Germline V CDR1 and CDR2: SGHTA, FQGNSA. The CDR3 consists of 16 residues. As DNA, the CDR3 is TGTGCCAGCAGCGCCACACACCGAGGGTCTAACTATGGCTACACCTTC. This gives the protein CASSATHRGSNYGYTF. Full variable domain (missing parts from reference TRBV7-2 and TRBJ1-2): GAGVSQSPSNKVTEKGKDVELRCDPISGHTALYWYRQSLGQGLEFLIYFQGNSAPDKSGLPSDRFSAERTGGSVSTLTIQRTQQEDSAVYLCASSATHRGSNYGYTFGSGTRLTVV.

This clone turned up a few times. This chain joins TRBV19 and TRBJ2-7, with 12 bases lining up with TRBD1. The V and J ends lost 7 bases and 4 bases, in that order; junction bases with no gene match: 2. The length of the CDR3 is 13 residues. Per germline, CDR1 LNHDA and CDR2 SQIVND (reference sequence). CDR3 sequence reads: CASKGQGAYEQYF. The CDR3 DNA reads TGTGCCAGTAAGGGACAGGGGGCTTACGAGCAGTACTTC.

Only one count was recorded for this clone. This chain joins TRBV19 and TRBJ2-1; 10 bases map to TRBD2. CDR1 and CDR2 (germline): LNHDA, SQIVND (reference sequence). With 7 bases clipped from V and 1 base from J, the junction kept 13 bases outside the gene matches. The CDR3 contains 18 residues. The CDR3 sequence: CASNPRRASGSSYNEQFF. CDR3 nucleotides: TGTGCCAGTAATCCCAGGCGGGCTAGCGGGAGTTCCTACAATGAGCAGTTCTTC.

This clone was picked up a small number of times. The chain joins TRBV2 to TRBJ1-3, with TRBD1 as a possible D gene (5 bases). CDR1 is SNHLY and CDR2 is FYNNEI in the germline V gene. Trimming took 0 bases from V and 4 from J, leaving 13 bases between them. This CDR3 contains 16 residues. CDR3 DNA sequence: TGTGCCAGCAGTGAAGCGGTCAGGGTTGGAGGAAACACCATATATTTT. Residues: CASSEAVRVGGNTIYF.

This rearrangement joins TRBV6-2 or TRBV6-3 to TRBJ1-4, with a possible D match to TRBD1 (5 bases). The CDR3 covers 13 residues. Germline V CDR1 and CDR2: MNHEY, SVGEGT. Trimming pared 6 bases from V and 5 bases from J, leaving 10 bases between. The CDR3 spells CASSRQPNEKLFF. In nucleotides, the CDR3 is TGTGCCAGCAGCAGACAGCCAAATGAAAAACTGTTTTTT.

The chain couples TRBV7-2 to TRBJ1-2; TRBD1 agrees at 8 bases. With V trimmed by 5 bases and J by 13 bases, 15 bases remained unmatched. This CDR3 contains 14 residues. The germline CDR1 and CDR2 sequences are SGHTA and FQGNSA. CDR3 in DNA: TGTGCCAGCAGCCCGATCCCGGGACAGGACACCGGCACCTTC. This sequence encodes CASSPIPGQDTGTF.

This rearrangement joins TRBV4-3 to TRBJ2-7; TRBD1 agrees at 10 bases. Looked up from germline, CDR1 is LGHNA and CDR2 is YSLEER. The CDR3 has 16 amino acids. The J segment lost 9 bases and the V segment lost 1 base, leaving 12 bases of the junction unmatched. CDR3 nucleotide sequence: TGCGCCAGCAGCCAAGGTCGGGGACAGGGGACTACGAGGCAGTACTTC. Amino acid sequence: CASSQGRGQGTTRQYF.

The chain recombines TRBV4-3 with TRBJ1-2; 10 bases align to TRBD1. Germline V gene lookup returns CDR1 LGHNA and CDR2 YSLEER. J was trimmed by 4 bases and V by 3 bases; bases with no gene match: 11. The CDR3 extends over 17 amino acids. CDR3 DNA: TGCGCCAGCAGCCAGGGGAGGAGACAGGGGGCTGGCTATGGCTACACCTTC. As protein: CASSQGRRQGAGYGYTF.

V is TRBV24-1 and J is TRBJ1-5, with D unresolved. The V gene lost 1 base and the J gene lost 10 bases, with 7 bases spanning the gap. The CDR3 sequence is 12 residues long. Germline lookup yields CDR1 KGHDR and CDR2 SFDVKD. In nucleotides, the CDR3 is TGTGCCACCAGTGATTTCACGGGTCCCCAGCATTTT. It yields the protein CATSDFTGPQHF.

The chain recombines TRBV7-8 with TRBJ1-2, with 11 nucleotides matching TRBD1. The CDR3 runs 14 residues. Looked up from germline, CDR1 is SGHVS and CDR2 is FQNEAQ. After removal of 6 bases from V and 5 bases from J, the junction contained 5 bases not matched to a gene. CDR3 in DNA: TGTGCCAGCAGGCGAGGACAGGGGGCATATGGCTACACCTTC. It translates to CASRRGQGAYGYTF.

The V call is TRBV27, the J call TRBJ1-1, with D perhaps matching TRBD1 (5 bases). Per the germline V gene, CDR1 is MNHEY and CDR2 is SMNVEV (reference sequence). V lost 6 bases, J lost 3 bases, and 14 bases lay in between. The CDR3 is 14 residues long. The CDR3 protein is CASRMDTYYTEAFF. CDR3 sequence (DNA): TGTGCCAGCAGAATGGACACCTACTACACTGAAGCTTTCTTT.

DNA for the CDR3: TGTGCCAGCAGTTCCACGACTAGCGGGAGGGCATCAGATACGCAGTATTTT. This codes for CASSSTTSGRASDTQYF. The chain has TRBV6-2 or TRBV6-3 and TRBJ2-3; 14 positions agree with TRBD2. The CDR3 runs 17 residues. Per the germline V gene, CDR1 is MNHEY and CDR2 is SVGEGT. The junction had 7 bases not matched to a gene; V was cut back by 4 bases and J by 4 bases.

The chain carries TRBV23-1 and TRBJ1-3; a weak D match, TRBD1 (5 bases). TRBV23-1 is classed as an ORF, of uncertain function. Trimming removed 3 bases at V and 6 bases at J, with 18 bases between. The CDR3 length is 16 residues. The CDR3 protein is CASSQKLQGIANTIYF. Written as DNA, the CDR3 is TGCGCCAGCAGTCAGAAGTTGCAGGGTATTGCAAACACCATATATTTT.

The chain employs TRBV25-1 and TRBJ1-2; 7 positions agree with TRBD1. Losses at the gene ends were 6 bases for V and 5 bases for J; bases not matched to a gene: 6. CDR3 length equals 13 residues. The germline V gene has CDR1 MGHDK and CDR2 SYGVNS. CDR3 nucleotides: TGTGCCAGCAGAGATGACAGGGCGTATGGCTACACCTTC. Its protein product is CASRDDRAYGYTF.

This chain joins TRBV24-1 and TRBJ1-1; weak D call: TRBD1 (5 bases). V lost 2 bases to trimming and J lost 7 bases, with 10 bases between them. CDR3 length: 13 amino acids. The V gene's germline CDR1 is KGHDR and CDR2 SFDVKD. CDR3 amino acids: CATSDSGQFEAFF. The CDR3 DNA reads TGTGCCACCAGTGATTCCGGACAATTTGAAGCTTTCTTT.

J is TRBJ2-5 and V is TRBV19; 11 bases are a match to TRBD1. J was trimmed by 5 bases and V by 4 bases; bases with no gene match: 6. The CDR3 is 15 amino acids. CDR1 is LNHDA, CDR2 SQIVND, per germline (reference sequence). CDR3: CASSTGQGAGETQYF. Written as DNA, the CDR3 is TGTGCCAGTAGTACAGGACAGGGGGCAGGGGAGACCCAGTACTTC.

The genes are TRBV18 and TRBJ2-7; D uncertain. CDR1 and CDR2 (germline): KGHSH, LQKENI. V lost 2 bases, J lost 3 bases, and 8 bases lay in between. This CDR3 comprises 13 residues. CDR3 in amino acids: CASSPLRDYEQYF. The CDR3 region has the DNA TGTGCCAGCTCACCATTGAGAGACTACGAGCAGTACTTC. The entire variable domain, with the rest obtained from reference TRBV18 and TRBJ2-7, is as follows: NAGVMQNPRHLVRRRGQEARLRCSPMKGHSHVYWYRQLPEEGLKFMVYLQKENIIDESGMPKERFSAEFPKEGPSILRIQQVVRGDSAAYFCASSPLRDYEQYFGPGTRLTVT.

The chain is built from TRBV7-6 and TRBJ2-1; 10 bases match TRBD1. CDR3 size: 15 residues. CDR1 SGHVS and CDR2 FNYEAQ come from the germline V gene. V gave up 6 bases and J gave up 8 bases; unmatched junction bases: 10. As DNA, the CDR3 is TGTGCCAGCAGGAGGGGGGACAGGGGTTGGGATGAGCAGTTCTTC. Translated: CASRRGDRGWDEQFF.